This T cell receptor (beta chain) was obtained from a study of T cell repertoires in cytomegalovirus infection. In TCRdb, the reads were re-called with MiXCR into one record per CDR3 protein. The table records approximately 97,000 distinct CDR3 sequences, 15% to 20% of them present only once. J gave up 3 bases and V 4 bases, and 5 bases lay outside the gene matches. CDR1 and CDR2 from the germline V gene are DFQATT and SNEGSKA (reference sequence). The CDR3 spans 14 residues. Concerning this clonotype: Its antigen is as yet unknown.

Broader study findings: CMV-specific TCR beta clonotypes restricted by HLA-C dominated the ex vivo response.

Sequencing was done on a sample of PBMCs. The sequence derives from a human donor in good health (CMV status not recorded). Some clones in this sample may be carry-over from other donors' samples. The chain combines TRBV20-1 with TRBJ2-7; 11 bases match TRBD1. CDR3 sequence: CSATFGTGGYEQYF. CDR3 nucleotides: TGCAGTGCTACTTTCGGGACAGGGGGCTACGAGCAGTACTTC.